In this sample, the clone carrying this T cell receptor beta chain turned up many times. The entry originates in a study of metastatic and nonmetastatic thyroid tumors. Overall study: Thyroid patients, malignant and benign, had repertoires compared across blood and tumor or nodule tissue.

Patients were all untreated before their thyroid surgery. How the authors handled the data: Across clinicopathological groups, CDR3 differences served as the basis for building a distant-metastasis classifier for papillary thyroid cancer. TCRdb reassembled clones from the PCR reads with MiXCR. The V and J calls reflect TCRdb's pipeline rather than the authors' work. The table shows some 35,000 clones, with 29% occurring only once. This TCR derives from a female donor with papillary thyroid cancer or a benign thyroid nodule (not recorded which). Some clones in this sample may be carry-over from other donors' samples. Sequencing was done on a sample of blood.

The CDR3 region has the DNA TGCGCCAGCAGCTACTACCTGACAGGGAACTATGGCTACACCTTC. Its protein is CASSYYLTGNYGYTF. The chain links TRBV4-1 to TRBJ1-2; TRBD1 aligns across 7 bases. CDR3 length: 15 residues. J lost 2 bases, V lost 5 bases, and 8 bases had no gene match. Germline V gene data show CDR1 as MGHRA and CDR2 as YSYEKL.